This paragraph covers one T cell receptor (beta chain) sequence. Repertoires were generated with immunoSEQ multiplex PCR, while TCRdb's copy carries only in-frame clones and drops some. Altogether about 97,000 clones are present, 75% to 90% being singletons, with the ten largest covering just under 7.5%. In germline, CDR1 is SGHRS, CDR2 YFSETQ. CDR3 length: 16 residues. V lost 0 bases and J 0 bases, leaving 10 bases between the germline ends. These data are taken from a study of T cell responses to AZD1222 COVID-19 vaccine. The receptor's source is an adult in good health. J is TRBJ1-3 and V is TRBV5-1, with D uncertain. The starting material was peripheral blood, obtained on day 0 of AZD1222 vaccination. For the CDR3, the DNA is TGCGCCAGCAGCTTGGATCTGGGAAGCTCTGGAAACACCATATATTTT. This gives the protein CASSLDLGSSGNTIYF.